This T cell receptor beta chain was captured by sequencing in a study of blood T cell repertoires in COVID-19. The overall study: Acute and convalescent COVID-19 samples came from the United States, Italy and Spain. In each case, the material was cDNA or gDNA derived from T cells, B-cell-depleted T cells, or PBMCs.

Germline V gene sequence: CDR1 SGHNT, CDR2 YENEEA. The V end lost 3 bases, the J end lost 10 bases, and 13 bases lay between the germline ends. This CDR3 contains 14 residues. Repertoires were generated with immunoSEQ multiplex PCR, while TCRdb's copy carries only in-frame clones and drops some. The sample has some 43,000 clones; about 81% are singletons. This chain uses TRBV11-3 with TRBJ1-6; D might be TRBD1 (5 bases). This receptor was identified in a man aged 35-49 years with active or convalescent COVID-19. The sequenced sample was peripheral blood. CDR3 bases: TGTGCCAGCAGCTTTTCAGGGTACGGCTCACCCCTCCACTTT. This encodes CASSFSGYGSPLHF. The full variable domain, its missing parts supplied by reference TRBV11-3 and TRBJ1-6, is EAGVVQSPRYKIIEKKQPVAFWCNPISGHNTLYWYLQNLGQGPELLIRYENEEAVDDSQLPKDRFSAERLKGVDSTLKIQPAELGDSAVYLCASSFSGYGSPLHFGNGTRLTVT.